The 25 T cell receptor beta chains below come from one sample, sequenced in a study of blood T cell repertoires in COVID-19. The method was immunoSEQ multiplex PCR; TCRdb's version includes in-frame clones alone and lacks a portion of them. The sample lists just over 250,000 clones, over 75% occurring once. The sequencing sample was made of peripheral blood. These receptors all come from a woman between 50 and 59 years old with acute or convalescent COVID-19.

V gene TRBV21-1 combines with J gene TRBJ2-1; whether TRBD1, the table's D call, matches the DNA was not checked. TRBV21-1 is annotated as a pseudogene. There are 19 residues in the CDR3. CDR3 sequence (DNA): TGTGCCAGCAGCAAAGCCCGCGAGTTCCGGGACAGCTCCTACAATGAGCAGTTCTTC. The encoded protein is CASSKAREFRDSSYNEQFF.

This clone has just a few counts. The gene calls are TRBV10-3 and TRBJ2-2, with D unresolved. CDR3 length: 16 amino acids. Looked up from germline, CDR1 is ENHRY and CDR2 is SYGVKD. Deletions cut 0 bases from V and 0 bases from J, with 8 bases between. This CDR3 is CAISESLAANTGELFF. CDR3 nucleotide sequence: TGTGCCATCAGTGAGTCGCTGGCCGCGAACACCGGGGAGCTGTTTTTT.

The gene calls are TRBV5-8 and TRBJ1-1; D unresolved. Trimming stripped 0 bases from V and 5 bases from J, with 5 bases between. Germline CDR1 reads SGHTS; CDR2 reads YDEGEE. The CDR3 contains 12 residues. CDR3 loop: CASSLAATEAFF. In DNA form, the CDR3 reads TGTGCCAGCAGCTTGGCAGCGACTGAAGCTTTCTTT.

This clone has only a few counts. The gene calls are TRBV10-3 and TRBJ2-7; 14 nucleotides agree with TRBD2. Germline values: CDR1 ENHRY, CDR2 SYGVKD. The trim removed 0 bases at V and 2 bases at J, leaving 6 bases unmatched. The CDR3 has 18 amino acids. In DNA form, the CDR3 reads TGTGCCATCAGTGAGTCGACTAGCGGGAGGGTCACCCCCTACGAGCAGTACTTC. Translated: CAISESTSGRVTPYEQYF.

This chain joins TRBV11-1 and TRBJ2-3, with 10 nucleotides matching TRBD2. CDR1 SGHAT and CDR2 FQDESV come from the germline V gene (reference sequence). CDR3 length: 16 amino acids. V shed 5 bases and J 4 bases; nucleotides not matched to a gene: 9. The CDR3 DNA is TGTGCCAGCAGCAAGACTAGCGGGTTTGGTGCAGATACGCAGTATTTT. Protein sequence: CASSKTSGFGADTQYF.

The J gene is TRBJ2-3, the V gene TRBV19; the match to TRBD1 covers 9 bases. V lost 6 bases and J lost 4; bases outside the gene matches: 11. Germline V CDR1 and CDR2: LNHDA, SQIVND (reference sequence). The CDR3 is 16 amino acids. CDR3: CASRDSGTGSADTQYF. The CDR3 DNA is TGTGCCAGTAGAGACTCCGGGACAGGGTCCGCAGATACGCAGTATTTT.

As DNA, the CDR3 is TGCGCCAGCAGCTTGGCAGGGGTTAACGAAAAACTGTTTTTT. This codes for CASSLAGVNEKLFF. The V gene is TRBV5-1, the J gene TRBJ1-4; D is perhaps TRBD1 (6 bases). Trimming took 0 bases from V and 8 from J, leaving 11 bases between them. The length of the CDR3 is 14 residues. CDR1 SGHRS and CDR2 YFSETQ come from the germline V gene.

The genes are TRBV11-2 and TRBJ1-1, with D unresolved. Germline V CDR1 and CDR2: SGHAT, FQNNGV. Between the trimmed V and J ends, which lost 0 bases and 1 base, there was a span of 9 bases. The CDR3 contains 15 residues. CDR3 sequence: CASSLEGPENTEAFF. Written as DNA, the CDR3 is TGTGCCAGCAGCTTAGAGGGCCCGGAGAACACTGAAGCTTTCTTT.

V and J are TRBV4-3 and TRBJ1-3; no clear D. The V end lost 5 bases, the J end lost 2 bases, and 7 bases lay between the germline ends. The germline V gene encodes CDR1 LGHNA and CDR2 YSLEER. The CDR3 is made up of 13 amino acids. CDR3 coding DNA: TGCGCCAGCAGCACAGAGCCTGGAAACACCATATATTTT. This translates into CASSTEPGNTIYF.

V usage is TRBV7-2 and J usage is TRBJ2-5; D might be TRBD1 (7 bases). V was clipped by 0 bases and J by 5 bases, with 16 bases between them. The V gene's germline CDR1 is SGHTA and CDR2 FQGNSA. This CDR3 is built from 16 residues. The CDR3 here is CASSLAFVAGQETQYF. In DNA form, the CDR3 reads TGTGCCAGCAGCTTAGCCTTTGTGGCGGGACAGGAGACCCAGTACTTC.

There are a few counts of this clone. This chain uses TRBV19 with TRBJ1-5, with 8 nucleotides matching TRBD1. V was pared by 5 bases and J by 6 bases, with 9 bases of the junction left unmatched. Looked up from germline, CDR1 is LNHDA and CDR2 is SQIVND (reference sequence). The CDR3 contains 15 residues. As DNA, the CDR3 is TGTGCCAGTAGTTTCGACTCAGGGGGCCCTCAGCCCCAGCATTTT. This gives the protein CASSFDSGGPQPQHF. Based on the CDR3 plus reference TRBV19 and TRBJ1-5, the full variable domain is DGGITQSPKYLFRKEGQNVTLSCEQNLNHDAMYWYRQDPGQGLRLIYYSQIVNDFQKGDIAEGYSVSREKKESFPLTVTSAQKNPTAFYLCASSFDSGGPQPQHFGDGTRLSIL.

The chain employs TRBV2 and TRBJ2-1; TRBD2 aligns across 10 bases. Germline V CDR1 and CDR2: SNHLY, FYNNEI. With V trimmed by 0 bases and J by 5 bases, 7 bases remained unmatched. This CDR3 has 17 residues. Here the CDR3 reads CASSEALGLASHNEQFF. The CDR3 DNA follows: TGTGCCAGCAGTGAAGCGCTGGGACTAGCGAGCCACAATGAGCAGTTCTTC.

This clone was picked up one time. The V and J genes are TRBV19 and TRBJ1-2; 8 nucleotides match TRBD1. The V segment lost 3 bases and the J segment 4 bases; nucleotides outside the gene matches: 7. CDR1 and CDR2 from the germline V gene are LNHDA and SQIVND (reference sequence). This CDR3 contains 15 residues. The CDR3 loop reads CASSILGQGSYGYTF. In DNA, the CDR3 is TGTGCCAGTAGTATCCTAGGACAGGGAAGCTATGGCTACACCTTC.

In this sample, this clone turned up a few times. In DNA form, the CDR3 reads TGTGCCAGCAGTGAACTCGGAGGGGCCTACAATGAGCAGTTCTTC. It codes for CASSELGGAYNEQFF. J is TRBJ2-1 and V is TRBV2; possibly TRBD2 for D (6 bases). V was pared by 2 bases and J by 2 bases, with 10 bases between. This CDR3 has 15 amino acids. The germline V gene encodes CDR1 SNHLY and CDR2 FYNNEI.

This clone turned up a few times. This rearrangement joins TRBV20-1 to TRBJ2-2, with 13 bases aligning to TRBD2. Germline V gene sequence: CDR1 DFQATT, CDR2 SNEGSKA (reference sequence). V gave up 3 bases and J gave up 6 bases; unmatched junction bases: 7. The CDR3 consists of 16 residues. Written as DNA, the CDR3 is TGCAGTGCTAGTCGGACTAGCGGGAGAAGGCCCGGGGAGCTGTTTTTT. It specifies CSASRTSGRRPGELFF.

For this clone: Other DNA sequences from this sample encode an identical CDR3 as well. CDR3 protein: CASRLAGNTDTQYF. CDR3 nucleotide sequence: TGCGCCAGCCGACTAGCGGGAAACACAGATACGCAGTATTTT. The J gene is TRBJ2-3, the V gene TRBV5-1; 11 nucleotides align to TRBD2. This CDR3 is 14 amino acids long. V lost 7 bases and J lost 2; bases outside the gene matches: 3. Per the germline V gene, CDR1 is SGHRS and CDR2 is YFSETQ.

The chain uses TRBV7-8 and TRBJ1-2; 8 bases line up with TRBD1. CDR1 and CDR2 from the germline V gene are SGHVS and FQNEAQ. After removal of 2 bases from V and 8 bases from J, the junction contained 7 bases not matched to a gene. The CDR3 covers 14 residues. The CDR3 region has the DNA TGTGCCAGCAGCTTACTCGGACAGGGCATGGGCTACACCTTC. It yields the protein CASSLLGQGMGYTF.

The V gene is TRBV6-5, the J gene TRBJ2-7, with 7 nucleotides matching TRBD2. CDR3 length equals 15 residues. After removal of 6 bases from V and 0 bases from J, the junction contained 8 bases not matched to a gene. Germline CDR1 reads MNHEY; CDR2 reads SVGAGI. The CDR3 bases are TGTGCCAGCAGGCGTGAAGCGGGAAGCTCCTACGAGCAGTACTTC. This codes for CASRREAGSSYEQYF.

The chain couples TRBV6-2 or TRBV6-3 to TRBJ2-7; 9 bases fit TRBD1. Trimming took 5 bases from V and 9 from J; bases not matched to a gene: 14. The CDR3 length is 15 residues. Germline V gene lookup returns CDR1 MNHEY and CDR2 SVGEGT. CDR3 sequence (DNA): TGTGCCAGCAGTACCCCCCAGGGGACAGGGTTGACGCAGTACTTC. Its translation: CASSTPQGTGLTQYF.

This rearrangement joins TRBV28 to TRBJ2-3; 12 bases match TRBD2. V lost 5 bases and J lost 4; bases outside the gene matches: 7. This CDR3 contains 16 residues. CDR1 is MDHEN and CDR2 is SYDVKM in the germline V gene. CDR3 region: CASSPETSGSADTQYF. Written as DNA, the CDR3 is TGTGCCAGCAGTCCCGAGACTAGCGGGAGTGCAGATACGCAGTATTTT.

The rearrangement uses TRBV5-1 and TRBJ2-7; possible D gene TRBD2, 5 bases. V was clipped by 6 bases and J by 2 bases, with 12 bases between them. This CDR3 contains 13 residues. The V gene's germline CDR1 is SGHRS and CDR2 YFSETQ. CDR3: CASTLDGTYEQYF. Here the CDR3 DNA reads TGCGCCAGCACTCTGGACGGGACCTACGAGCAGTACTTC.

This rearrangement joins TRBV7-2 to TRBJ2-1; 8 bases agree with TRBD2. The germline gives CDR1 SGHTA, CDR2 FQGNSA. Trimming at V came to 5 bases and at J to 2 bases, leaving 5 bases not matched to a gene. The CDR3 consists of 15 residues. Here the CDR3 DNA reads TGTGCCAGCAGCCAAGCTAGCGGGCCCTACAATGAGCAGTTCTTC. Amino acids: CASSQASGPYNEQFF.

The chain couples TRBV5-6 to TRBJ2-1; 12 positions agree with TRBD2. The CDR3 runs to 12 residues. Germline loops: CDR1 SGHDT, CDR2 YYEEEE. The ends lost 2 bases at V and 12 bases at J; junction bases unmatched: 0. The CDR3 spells CASSLLAGGQFF. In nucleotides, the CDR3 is TGTGCCAGCAGCTTACTAGCGGGAGGGCAGTTCTTC.

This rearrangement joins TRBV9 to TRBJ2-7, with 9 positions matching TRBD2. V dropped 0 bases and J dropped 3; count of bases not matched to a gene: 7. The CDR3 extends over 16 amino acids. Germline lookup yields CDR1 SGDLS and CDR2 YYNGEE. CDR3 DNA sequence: TGTGCCAGCAGCGTAGCCAGTAGCGGGAGTCACTACGAGCAGTACTTC. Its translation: CASSVASSGSHYEQYF.

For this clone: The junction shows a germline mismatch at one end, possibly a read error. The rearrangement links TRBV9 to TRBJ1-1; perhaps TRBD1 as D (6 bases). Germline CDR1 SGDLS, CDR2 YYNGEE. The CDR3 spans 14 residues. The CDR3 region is CASSVEVGGGGSIF. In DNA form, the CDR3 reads TGTGCCAGCAGCGTAGAAGTGGGTGGTGGGGGCAGCATCTTT.